What follows describes a single TCR beta chain. What it binds is not known. Germline V gene sequence: CDR1 SGHTA, CDR2 FQGNSA. The CDR3 is made up of 15 amino acids. V was pared by 1 base and J by 0 bases, with 10 bases between. Sequencing was performed with immunoSEQ multiplex PCR; in TCRdb, only in-frame clones are kept and a portion is missing. Of 2,500,000 or so clones listed, more than 80% were seen once; the top ten hold around 0.15%. The data were taken from a study of shared clonotypes between healthy human individuals. Study-level results: In a handful of donors, approximately 5% of naive CD4 clonotypes appeared in common. The donor pool, a small one, limited the genetic and exposure-history diversity represented.

The chain combines TRBV7-2 with TRBJ2-7; possible D gene TRBD1, 5 bases. Material for sequencing was naive CD4+ T cells sorted from blood. As to subset: CD45RA+ positively selected. The receptor was derived from a man aged 18 to 30 in good health. The CDR3 here is CASSLVEGHSYEQYF. The CDR3 DNA reads TGTGCCAGCAGCTTAGTGGAAGGACACTCCTACGAGCAGTACTTC.